This TCR beta chain was recovered during a study of OX40 agonist ivuxolimab in advanced cancers. Study-wide context: Prior anti-PD-1, anti-PD-L1 or anti-CTLA-4 therapy did not bar entry, and roughly 40% had some. Partial responses were achieved by three patients: one hepatocellular carcinoma, two cutaneous melanoma. The study's findings and limits: At doses 0.1 to 3.0 mg/kg, CD4+ and CD8+ clones expanded.

Data came from immunoSEQ multiplex PCR; TCRdb stores just in-frame clones and leaves some out. The repertoire holds approximately 27,000 clones, approximately 81% seen once, with around 14% in the top ten. For this clone: The antigen is not known.

With 5 bases clipped from V and 1 base from J, the junction kept 9 bases outside the gene matches. The CDR3 consists of 16 residues. The germline gives CDR1 SSHAT, CDR2 FNYEAQ (reference sequence). The sample was CD4+ or CD8+ T cells sorted from blood, taken in a trial of the OX40 agonist ivuxolimab. V gene TRBV7-7 combines with J gene TRBJ1-1, with 8 bases fitting TRBD1. The receptor's source is an adult with an advanced solid tumor such as melanoma, head and neck, liver or kidney cancer. The chain's CDR3 is CASSPITGGKNTEAFF. The CDR3 region has the DNA TGTGCCAGCAGCCCGATTACAGGGGGGAAGAACACTGAAGCTTTCTTT. Combining the CDR3 with reference TRBV7-7 and TRBJ1-1 gives the whole variable domain GAGVSQSPRYKVTKRGQDVTLRCDPISSHATLYWYQQALGQGPEFLTYFNYEAQPDKSGLPSDRFSAERPEGSISTLTIQRTEQRDSAMYRCASSPITGGKNTEAFFGQGTRLTVV.